This T cell receptor beta chain was sequenced during a study of T cell responses to AZD1222 COVID-19 vaccine. Study results and limitations: A mostly white British donor set with more females was recruited, and clonal diversity was possibly underestimated.

Trimming removed 4 bases from V and 1 base from J, with 14 bases in between. The CDR3 has 15 residues. Germline V CDR1 and CDR2: SGHRS, YFSETQ. TCRdb's table, derived via immunoSEQ multiplex PCR, lists solely in-frame clones and lacks some. This table holds about 120,000 clones, about nine tenths found once. To note about this clone: The antigen remains undetermined.

This receptor was taken from an adult in good health. V is TRBV5-1 and J is TRBJ1-1, with D tentatively TRBD1 (6 bases). The sequencing used peripheral blood, collected on day 0 of AZD1222 vaccination. In nucleotides, the CDR3 is TGCGCCAGCAGCGCCGAGGGGGGTAGGAACACTGAAGCTTTCTTT. Translation: CASSAEGGRNTEAFF.